One sample yielded the 19 T cell receptor beta chains listed below, sequenced in a study of T cell responses to AZD1222 COVID-19 vaccine. Repertoires were generated with immunoSEQ multiplex PCR, while TCRdb's copy carries only in-frame clones and drops some. This repertoire shows 150,000 or so clones, roughly 92% found once; its top ten account for more than 4.5%. The sequencing here drew on peripheral blood, taken on day 0 of AZD1222 vaccination. Receptor source: an adult in good health.

This chain uses TRBV18 with TRBJ2-6; 9 bases match TRBD1. Trimming cost V 2 bases and J 3 bases; bases outside gene matches: 11. The germline V gene has CDR1 KGHSH and CDR2 LQKENI. This CDR3 is 19 amino acids long. CDR3 sequence: CASSPARTGENGGANVLTF. The DNA for the CDR3 is TGTGCCAGCTCACCAGCCCGGACAGGGGAAAATGGTGGGGCCAACGTCCTGACTTTC.

V is TRBV28 and J is TRBJ2-6; D gene uncertain. Trimming took off 2 bases at V and 2 bases at J, with 7 bases between the two ends. Germline V lookup: CDR1 MDHEN, CDR2 SYDVKM. There are 15 residues in the CDR3. CDR3 in DNA: TGTGCCAGCAGTTTACGGTTCCCTGGGGCCAACGTCCTGACTTTC. Protein product: CASSLRFPGANVLTF.

This chain connects TRBV7-2 to TRBJ2-1, with TRBD1 matching over 9 bases. CDR1 and CDR2 from the germline V gene are SGHTA and FQGNSA. The CDR3 totals 18 residues. The J segment lost 7 bases and the V segment lost 5 bases, leaving 18 bases of the junction unmatched. DNA of the CDR3: TGTGCCAGCAGCACATTAACTTCCGGGACAGGGAATAGGAATGAGCAGTTCTTC. Its translation: CASSTLTSGTGNRNEQFF.

The chain has TRBV6-5 and TRBJ2-7, with TRBD2 matching over 11 bases. The J segment lost 2 bases and the V segment lost 4 bases, leaving 7 bases of the junction unmatched. The CDR3 covers 16 residues. CDR1 is MNHEY, CDR2 SVGAGI, per germline. CDR3 bases: TGTGCCAGCAGTTCCGGCGGGACTAGCGGTACCTACGAGCAGTACTTC. Translation: CASSSGGTSGTYEQYF.

V and J are TRBV28 and TRBJ1-6, with D tentatively TRBD1 (6 bases). The CDR3 consists of 13 residues. The V and J ends lost 10 bases and 9 bases respectively, with 16 bases between them. Germline-derived CDR1 and CDR2 are MDHEN and SYDVKM. The CDR3: CATTGFPSSPLHF. CDR3 DNA sequence: TGTGCCACTACAGGGTTCCCTAGTTCACCCCTCCACTTT.

This chain links TRBV10-3 with TRBJ2-2; D assignment may be TRBD1 or TRBD2 (5 bases each). Trimming stripped 8 bases from V and 8 bases from J, with 21 bases between. This CDR3 has 15 amino acids. Germline CDR1 and CDR2: ENHRY and SYGVKD. Written as DNA, the CDR3 is TGTGCCATCGGCGAGGGGATCCAGAGTGGGGGGGAGCTGTTTTTT. This encodes CAIGEGIQSGGELFF.

V gene TRBV11-2 combines with J gene TRBJ2-5; 8 bases match TRBD1. The CDR3 spans 14 residues. CDR1 is SGHAT and CDR2 is FQNNGV in the germline V gene. The V segment lost 6 bases and the J segment 1 base; nucleotides outside the gene matches: 4. This CDR3 reads CASRSGQGQETQYF. CDR3 nucleotides: TGTGCCAGCAGATCTGGACAGGGCCAAGAGACCCAGTACTTC. Using reference TRBV11-2 and TRBJ2-5 for the parts outside the CDR3, the full variable domain is EAGVAQSPRYKIIEKRQSVAFWCNPISGHATLYWYQQILGQGPKLLIQFQNNGVVDDSQLPKDRFSAERLKGVDSTLKIQPAKLEDSAVYLCASRSGQGQETQYFGPGTRLLVL.

The chain has TRBV7-9 and TRBJ1-4, with D possibly matching TRBD1 (6 bases). The V end lost 3 bases, the J end lost 4 bases, and 21 bases lay between the germline ends. CDR1 is SEHNR, CDR2 FQNEAQ, per germline (reference sequence). CDR3 length: 18 amino acids. For the CDR3, the DNA is TGTGCCAGCAGCTTCCTTACCGCCGTAGGACAGAGTAATGAAAAACTGTTTTTT. Translating gives CASSFLTAVGQSNEKLFF.

The chain is built from TRBV6-2 or TRBV6-3 and TRBJ2-2; 10 bases match TRBD2. V trimming: 2 bases; J trimming: 6 bases; junction bases outside the gene matches: 6. This CDR3 is 16 amino acids long. Germline V gene lookup returns CDR1 MNHEY and CDR2 SVGEGT. The CDR3 protein is CASSYRASGSPGELFF. The CDR3, as DNA: TGTGCCAGCAGTTACAGGGCTAGCGGGAGCCCCGGGGAGCTGTTTTTT.

The chain combines TRBV5-4 with TRBJ1-2; D unresolved. Germline V lookup: CDR1 SGHNT, CDR2 YYREEE (reference sequence). CDR3 length: 14 amino acids. Deletions cut 1 base from V and 3 bases from J, with 10 bases between. Here the CDR3 reads CASSLPGSYYGYTF. CDR3 in DNA: TGTGCCAGCAGCTTGCCAGGAAGTTACTATGGCTACACCTTC.

The J gene is TRBJ2-7, the V gene TRBV28; a possible D gene is TRBD2 (5 bases). CDR3 length: 16 amino acids. Trimming removed 7 bases from V and 2 bases from J, with 21 bases in between. Germline assignment: CDR1 MDHEN and CDR2 SYDVKM. This CDR3 is CASTPQAPGSAYEQYF. DNA for the CDR3: TGTGCCAGCACTCCGCAGGCTCCGGGATCTGCCTACGAGCAGTACTTC.

The chain couples TRBV5-4 to TRBJ2-1; 10 bases align to TRBD2. Germline V CDR1 and CDR2: SGHNT, YYREEE (reference sequence). This CDR3 spans 12 amino acids. V lost 1 base and J lost 15; bases outside the gene matches: 4. The CDR3 sequence: CASSLFSGGTFF. The CDR3 coding sequence is TGTGCCAGCAGCTTGTTTAGCGGGGGGACGTTCTTC.

This chain connects TRBV6-2 or TRBV6-3 to TRBJ1-2; 8 bases are shared with TRBD1. Germline-derived CDR1 and CDR2 are MNHEY and SVGEGT. V dropped 4 bases and J dropped 4; count of bases not matched to a gene: 8. The CDR3 is 15 amino acids. The CDR3 reads CASSLSTGAVYGYTF. The CDR3 region has the DNA TGTGCCAGCAGTTTATCGACAGGGGCGGTCTATGGCTACACCTTC.

This clone showed up just once. The V call is TRBV23-1, the J call TRBJ2-1; a possible D gene is TRBD1 (6 bases). TRBV23-1 is reported as an ORF; its role is uncertain. CDR3 length: 15 amino acids. V shed 7 bases and J shed 5 bases, with 18 bases lying between them. CDR3 amino acids: CASIPLQAGDNEQFF. The CDR3, as DNA: TGCGCCAGCATCCCCCTGCAGGCAGGGGACAATGAGCAGTTCTTC.

The V gene is TRBV6-5, the J gene TRBJ1-1; D call uncertain. The CDR3 extends over 13 amino acids. Trimming removed 1 base at V and 0 bases at J, with 3 bases between. Germline CDR1 reads MNHEY; CDR2 reads SVGAGI. This CDR3 reads CASSYYVNTEAFF. The CDR3 DNA sequence: TGTGCCAGCAGTTACTATGTGAACACTGAAGCTTTCTTT.

The J gene is TRBJ2-3, the V gene TRBV28; 9 bases are a match to TRBD1. CDR3 length: 16 residues. J gave up 0 bases and V 2 bases, and 3 bases lay outside the gene matches. The germline CDR1 and CDR2 sequences are MDHEN and SYDVKM. In DNA, the CDR3 is TGTGCCAGCAGTTTACCGGGACAGGGTAGCACAGATACGCAGTATTTT. Its protein product is CASSLPGQGSTDTQYF.

The chain uses TRBV28 and TRBJ2-7, with D perhaps given as TRBD1 or TRBD2 (6 bases each). Germline V gene lookup returns CDR1 MDHEN and CDR2 SYDVKM. This CDR3 spans 15 amino acids. Trimming pared 4 bases from V and 2 bases from J, leaving 15 bases between. As DNA, the CDR3 is TGTGCCAGCAGTTACCAAGGGGGGCGCCCCTACGAGCAGTACTTC. Its translation: CASSYQGGRPYEQYF.

The V call is TRBV5-1, the J call TRBJ1-2; 7 bases match TRBD1. The CDR3 sequence is 14 residues long. From germline, CDR1 is SGHRS and CDR2 YFSETQ. With 1 base clipped from V and 6 bases from J, the junction kept 6 bases outside the gene matches. CDR3 in DNA: TGCGCCAGCAGCTTGAACCAGGGGGAAGATGGCTACACCTTC. Its protein is CASSLNQGEDGYTF.

The chain employs TRBV9 and TRBJ2-3, with TRBD2 matching over 10 bases. This CDR3 has 17 amino acids. Germline assignment: CDR1 SGDLS and CDR2 YYNGEE. V was pared by 0 bases and J by 4 bases, with 8 bases of the junction left unmatched. The CDR3 DNA reads TGTGCCAGCAGCGTAGCCTTTAGCGGGAGGTCCGCAGATACGCAGTATTTT. This sequence encodes CASSVAFSGRSADTQYF.